The 27 T cell receptor beta chains listed next were all sequenced from one sample in a study of T cell changes during pregnancy in multiple sclerosis (dated by TCRdb to the late 2010s). Receptors were amplified or captured by the immunoSEQ multiplex PCR assay. In TCRdb, the immuneACCESS table is reduced to in-frame sequences with V and J assigned. These tables do not hold every clone; where another copy was compared, an unresolved V gene accounts for under half, and the others remain unexplained. This sample is represented by about 80,000 clones; about 91% of them were singletons. Roughly 1.4% of the sample is taken by the ten largest. The sample consisted of peripheral blood, taken before pregnancy. These receptors came from a female donor with multiple sclerosis, enrolled in a pregnancy study.

The rearrangement links TRBV7-8 to TRBJ1-2; no definite D call. This CDR3 comprises 15 residues. Germline-derived CDR1 and CDR2 are SGHVS and FQNEAQ. V was trimmed by 5 bases and J by 5 bases, leaving 18 bases between them. DNA for the CDR3: TGTGCCAGCAGCCCAGCGGCGGGGATGAATTATGGCTACACCTTC. The encoded protein is CASSPAAGMNYGYTF.

The chain couples TRBV25-1 to TRBJ2-5; TRBD2 matches at 7 bases. The CDR3 has 14 residues. CDR1 and CDR2 (germline): MGHDK, SYGVNS. J was trimmed by 3 bases and V by 3 bases; bases with no gene match: 4. CDR3 DNA: TGTGCCAGCAGTGAGGCGCTAGCGGAAGAGACCCAGTACTTC. Translation: CASSEALAEETQYF. The variable domain in full, completed from reference TRBV25-1 and TRBJ2-5, reads EADIYQTPRYLVIGTGKKITLECSQTMGHDKMYWYQQDPGMELHLIHYSYGVNSTEKGDLSSESTVSRIRTEHFPLTLESARPSHTSQYLCASSEALAEETQYFGPGTRLLVL.

The V gene is TRBV4-2, the J gene TRBJ2-3; tentative D call: TRBD2 (7 bases). Germline assignment: CDR1 LGHNA and CDR2 YNFKEQ. This CDR3 contains 18 residues. With 0 bases removed from V and 0 bases from J, the gap between germline ends came to 16 bases. CDR3 region: CASSQESRGGESTDTQYF. The CDR3 DNA is TGTGCCAGCAGCCAAGAATCGAGGGGGGGCGAGAGCACAGATACGCAGTATTTT.

The chain employs TRBV2 and TRBJ1-2; 7 bases line up with TRBD1. Germline V gene data show CDR1 as SNHLY and CDR2 as FYNNEI. This CDR3 spans 14 amino acids. V gave up 8 bases and J gave up 8 bases; unmatched junction bases: 14. For the CDR3, the DNA is TGTGCCAGCGGAGAAGAGGGGGCTGAGAGAGGCTACACCTTC. Its translation is CASGEEGAERGYTF.

The chain joins TRBV5-6 to TRBJ2-3, with 7 bases lining up with TRBD2. The junction had 7 bases not matched to a gene; V was cut back by 4 bases and J by 8 bases. CDR3 length: 13 residues. Looked up from germline, CDR1 is SGHDT and CDR2 is YYEEEE. This CDR3 is CASSAAGRTTQYF. CDR3 nucleotide sequence: TGTGCCAGCAGCGCGGCCGGGAGGACTACGCAGTATTTT.

This clone was recorded once. The chain links TRBV5-6 to TRBJ1-1, with D perhaps TRBD1 (5 bases). Germline V lookup: CDR1 SGHDT, CDR2 YYEEEE. The germline V and J ends were trimmed by 5 bases and 0 bases, with 17 bases remaining between them. The CDR3 is 16 residues long. The CDR3 DNA reads as TGTGCCAGCAGTAAGGGAGGGACCCACATGAACACTGAAGCTTTCTTT. Translating gives CASSKGGTHMNTEAFF.

V gene TRBV27 combines with J gene TRBJ1-3; TRBD1 might be the D (5 bases). This CDR3 contains 15 residues. The V and J ends lost 2 bases and 0 bases respectively, with 8 bases between them. The germline gives CDR1 MNHEY, CDR2 SMNVEV (reference sequence). The CDR3 region has the DNA TGTGCCAGCAGTTTACAGGGAAACTCTGGAAACACCATATATTTT. It yields the protein CASSLQGNSGNTIYF.

This chain connects TRBV5-6 to TRBJ2-1; possible D gene TRBD1, 5 bases. V was cut by 0 bases and J by 9 bases, with 7 bases left in between. The germline gives CDR1 SGHDT, CDR2 YYEEEE. The CDR3 extends over 12 amino acids. The CDR3 loop is CASSLAQGEQFF. CDR3 coding DNA: TGTGCCAGCAGCTTGGCTCAGGGTGAGCAGTTCTTC. Complete variable domain (other parts from reference TRBV5-6 and TRBJ2-1): DAGVTQSPTHLIKTRGQQVTLRCSPKSGHDTVSWYQQALGQGPQFIFQYYEEEERQRGNFPDRFSGHQFPNYSSELNVNALLLGDSALYLCASSLAQGEQFFGPGTRLTVL.

V usage is TRBV29-1 and J usage is TRBJ1-2; D gene uncertain. Trimming took 3 bases from V and 7 from J, leaving 9 bases between them. This CDR3 comprises 11 residues. The germline V gene has CDR1 SQVTM and CDR2 ANQGSEA. The CDR3 coding sequence is TGCAGCGTTGATGAGAGGGTTGGCTACACCTTC. This sequence encodes CSVDERVGYTF. The full variable domain, with the rest looked up from reference TRBV29-1 and TRBJ1-2, is SAVISQKPSRDICQRGTSLTIQCQVDSQVTMMFWYRQQPGQSLTLIATANQGSEATYESGFVIDKFPISRPNLTFSTLTVSNMSPEDSSIYLCSVDERVGYTFGSGTRLTVV.

The J gene is TRBJ1-5, the V gene TRBV6-5; TRBD1 might be the D (6 bases). Germline V gene sequence: CDR1 MNHEY, CDR2 SVGAGI. CDR3 length: 14 residues. V was clipped by 2 bases and J by 7 bases, with 12 bases between them. Written as DNA, the CDR3 is TGTGCCAGCAGTTACAGGGGGACGGACCAGCCCCAGCATTTT. Translating it yields CASSYRGTDQPQHF.

This clone was picked up a small number of times. The chain links TRBV7-6 to TRBJ2-7; 8 nucleotides align to TRBD2. The CDR3 has 14 amino acids. The V and J ends lost 2 bases and 0 bases, in that order; junction bases with no gene match: 0. The germline gives CDR1 SGHVS, CDR2 FNYEAQ. The CDR3 DNA reads as TGTGCCAGCAGCTTAAGCGGGAGCTCCTACGAGCAGTACTTC. The encoded protein is CASSLSGSSYEQYF.

The rearrangement links TRBV11-2 to TRBJ1-4; D is unclear. The V gene lost 5 bases and the J gene lost 7 bases, with 17 bases spanning the gap. CDR1 is SGHAT and CDR2 is FQNNGV in the germline V gene. The CDR3 sequence is 15 residues long. The CDR3 here is CASSPSQWFAEKLFF. In nucleotides, the CDR3 is TGTGCCAGCAGCCCCTCTCAGTGGTTTGCTGAAAAACTGTTTTTT.

This chain connects TRBV5-4 to TRBJ2-7; D is possibly TRBD1 (5 bases). The V gene lost 2 bases and the J gene lost 2 bases, with 8 bases spanning the gap. Germline CDR1 is SGHNT and CDR2 is YYREEE (reference sequence). The CDR3 extends over 13 amino acids. The DNA for the CDR3 is TGTGCCAGCAGCTTTGACAGCACCTACGAGCAGTACTTC. It translates to CASSFDSTYEQYF.

A few counts support this clone. The DNA for the CDR3 is TGTGCCAGCAGTTACTCGAACAGGGTGGATGGCTACACCTTC. Protein: CASSYSNRVDGYTF. The chain has TRBV6-5 and TRBJ1-2; possibly TRBD1 for D (6 bases). Germline values: CDR1 MNHEY, CDR2 SVGAGI. Trimming pared 0 bases from V and 6 bases from J, leaving 11 bases between. The CDR3 has 14 residues.

The genes are TRBV4-1 and TRBJ2-5; tentatively, D is TRBD1 (6 bases). Germline-derived CDR1 and CDR2 are MGHRA and YSYEKL. CDR3 length equals 15 residues. Trimming cost V 1 base and J 5 bases, with 14 bases left between them. The CDR3 nucleotides are TGCGCCAGCAGCCAAGTACAGGGTATGTGGGAGACCCAGTACTTC. It encodes CASSQVQGMWETQYF.

This chain links TRBV29-1 with TRBJ1-1; maybe TRBD1 (6 bases). This CDR3 is built from 15 residues. CDR1 and CDR2 from the germline V gene are SQVTM and ANQGSEA. Trimming took 3 bases from V and 7 from J, leaving 21 bases between them. The CDR3 sequence: CSVDQFPRGRGEAFF. In nucleotides, the CDR3 is TGCAGCGTTGATCAATTTCCCAGGGGACGTGGTGAAGCTTTCTTT.

V usage is TRBV5-1 and J usage is TRBJ2-1; perhaps TRBD2 as D (6 bases). Germline-derived CDR1 and CDR2 are SGHRS and YFSETQ. The V gene lost 2 bases and the J gene lost 5 bases, with 8 bases spanning the gap. This CDR3 is built from 13 residues. CDR3 nucleotide sequence: TGCGCCAGCAGCTTTGGGGGGAACAATGAGCAGTTCTTC. Encoded protein: CASSFGGNNEQFF.

The rearrangement uses TRBV11-1 and TRBJ2-1, with D possibly TRBD2 on 5 matching bases. The ends were cut back, 1 base at V and 14 bases at J, with 15 bases in the middle. The CDR3 is made up of 13 amino acids. CDR1 and CDR2 (germline): SGHAT, FQDESV (reference sequence). The CDR3, as DNA: TGTGCCAGCAGCTTAGAATCGACCGGGGTGGAGTTCTTC. Encoded protein: CASSLESTGVEFF. Complete variable domain (other parts from reference TRBV11-1 and TRBJ2-1): EAEVAQSPRYKITEKSQAVAFWCDPISGHATLYWYRQILGQGPELLVQFQDESVVDDSQLPKDRFSAERLKGVDSTLKIQPAELGDSAMYLCASSLESTGVEFFGPGTRLTVL.

V usage is TRBV5-1 and J usage is TRBJ1-4, with 9 bases fitting TRBD1. Germline trimming cut 3 bases from V and 0 bases from J; bases unmatched to any gene: 3. From germline, CDR1 is SGHRS and CDR2 YFSETQ. The CDR3 is 16 residues long. CDR3 sequence: CASSWDRDSTNEKLFF. In DNA, the CDR3 is TGCGCCAGCAGCTGGGACAGGGATTCAACTAATGAAAAACTGTTTTTT.

The V call is TRBV18, the J call TRBJ2-5; perhaps TRBD2 as D (5 bases). The CDR3 has 12 amino acids. V shed 0 bases and J shed 9 bases, with 8 bases lying between them. Germline CDR1 and CDR2: KGHSH and LQKENI. Here the CDR3 reads CASSPPVGAQYF. Written as DNA, the CDR3 is TGTGCCAGCTCACCACCGGTCGGGGCCCAGTACTTC.

The chain carries TRBV19 and TRBJ2-7; TRBD2 matches at 8 bases. There are 15 residues in the CDR3. With V trimmed by 3 bases and J by 4 bases, 8 bases remained unmatched. The germline CDR1 and CDR2 sequences are LNHDA and SQIVND (reference sequence). CDR3 nucleotides: TGTGCCAGTAGTATTGAGGCTAGCGGGCCGTACGAGCAGTACTTC. This sequence encodes CASSIEASGPYEQYF.

The chain joins TRBV2 to TRBJ2-1, with 8 bases matching TRBD2. This CDR3 region has 13 residues. V lost 5 bases and J lost 7; bases outside the gene matches: 4. Germline V gene lookup returns CDR1 SNHLY and CDR2 FYNNEI. CDR3 sequence: CASSPGLVNEQFF. CDR3 bases: TGTGCCAGCAGTCCGGGACTAGTTAATGAGCAGTTCTTC.

J is TRBJ2-3 and V is TRBV9; 9 bases align to TRBD2. Germline loops: CDR1 SGDLS, CDR2 YYNGEE. V was pared by 2 bases and J by 3 bases, with 7 bases of the junction left unmatched. The CDR3 covers 16 residues. The chain's CDR3 is CASSVGGGANTDTQYF. CDR3 in DNA: TGTGCCAGCAGCGTCGGCGGGGGGGCGAATACAGATACGCAGTATTTT.

This chain links TRBV12-5 with TRBJ1-5; 7 bases are shared with TRBD1. Trimming removed 6 bases from V and 3 bases from J; junction bases left unmatched: 5. The CDR3 is 14 residues long. Germline V gene sequence: CDR1 LGHNT, CDR2 FRNRAP. The CDR3 coding sequence is TGTGCTAGTGGCCCGGGACAGCCCAATCAGCCCCAGCATTTT. Its protein product is CASGPGQPNQPQHF. The whole variable domain, filled in from reference TRBV12-5 and TRBJ1-5, reads DARVTQTPRHKVTEMGQEVTMRCQPILGHNTVFWYRQTMMQGLELLAYFRNRAPLDDSGMPKDRFSAEMPDATLATLKIQPSEPRDSAVYFCASGPGQPNQPQHFGDGTRLSIL.

This rearrangement joins TRBV30 to TRBJ1-6, with 11 positions matching TRBD1. Germline lookup yields CDR1 GTSNPN and CDR2 SVGIG (reference sequence). V was clipped by 5 bases and J by 7 bases; unmatched bases: 10. CDR3 length: 16 residues. The CDR3 DNA reads TGTGCCTGGGCTGGGAGGACAGGGGGCTTCAATTCACCCCTCCACTTT. This translates into CAWAGRTGGFNSPLHF.

The chain couples TRBV6-5 to TRBJ1-1; 7 bases are shared with TRBD1. V lost 7 bases, J lost 5 bases, and 10 bases stayed unmatched. The CDR3 loop spans 14 amino acids. The germline V gene has CDR1 MNHEY and CDR2 SVGAGI. In nucleotides, the CDR3 is TGTGCCAGCAAAACCGACAGGGTTCGGACTGAAGCTTTCTTT. Amino acid sequence: CASKTDRVRTEAFF.

This sequence joins TRBV5-4 and TRBJ2-3, with D hard to call. Germline CDR1 reads SGHNT; CDR2 reads YYREEE (reference sequence). This CDR3 contains 14 residues. V dropped 0 bases and J dropped 2 bases, with 7 bases sitting between them. The CDR3 DNA follows: TGTGCCAGCAGCTTGGAGAGTCTCACAGATACGCAGTATTTT. Translation gives CASSLESLTDTQYF.